A selection of T cell receptor beta chains follows, all from one sample in a study of blood T cell repertoires in COVID-19. Sequencing was performed with immunoSEQ multiplex PCR; in TCRdb, only in-frame clones are kept and a portion is missing. The sample carries about 500,000 clones, roughly 87% recorded once. Sequenced input: peripheral blood. The receptors come from a man in his late teens or twenties with COVID-19, enrolled during active disease. Each CDR3 is given with its conserved first and last residue. A D gene is named only where the DNA matches it firmly. Not every row has a clone size; where given, it reads once, few, many or a size class.

j_gene	d_gene	abundance	v_gene	CDR3aa	CDR3nt
TRBJ2-2	-	-	TRBV3-1/TRBV3-2	CASSRPGELFF	TGTGCCAGCAGCCGGCCGGGGGAGCTGTTTTTT
TRBJ2-1	-	-	TRBV27	CASSLWGLGRNEQFF	TGTGCCAGCAGTTTATGGGGACTGGGCCGCAATGAGCAGTTCTTC
TRBJ1-2	-	-	TRBV30	CACTTGTDGYTF	TGTGCCTGTACTACAGGGACCGATGGCTACACCTTC
TRBJ1-1	TRBD1	-	TRBV18	CASSPNPTGGNTEAFF	TGTGCCAGCTCACCCAACCCTACAGGGGGGAACACTGAAGCTTTCTTT
TRBJ2-4	TRBD1	-	TRBV28	CASRGTGQKNIQYF	TGTGCCAGCAGGGGGACAGGACAAAAAAACATTCAGTACTTC
TRBJ1-4	-	-	TRBV3-1/TRBV3-2	CASSPTRRSEKLFF	TGTGCCAGCAGCCCGACCCGGAGGAGTGAAAAACTGTTTTTT
TRBJ2-5	-	once	TRBV11-2	CASSLGRQFQETQYF	TGTGCCAGCAGCTTAGGTCGACAGTTTCAAGAGACCCAGTACTTC
TRBJ2-2	TRBD2	-	TRBV25-1	CASRKREAGELFF	TGTGCCAGCAGAAAGCGGGAGGCCGGGGAGCTGTTTTTT
TRBJ1-1	-	-	TRBV7-3	CASSSQTGEAFF	TGTGCCAGCAGCTCCCAGACAGGCGAAGCTTTCTTT
TRBJ2-2	-	-	TRBV5-4	CASGSRTGELFF	TGTGCCAGCGGGAGTAGGACCGGGGAGCTGTTTTTT
TRBJ1-2	-	-	TRBV3-1/TRBV3-2	CASSPTGDYGYTF	TGTGCCAGCAGCCCCACGGGGGACTATGGCTACACCTTC